This record concerns one T cell receptor beta chain sequence. The antigen remains unidentified. The data originate from a study of a mutant IDH1 vaccine in newly diagnosed glioma. In the study overall: Most patients had received both radiotherapy and temozolomide, the prior options being radiotherapy, temozolomide, or both.

Profiling relied on immunoSEQ multiplex PCR, and the TCRdb table lists in-frame clones only, not all of them. This sample yields fewer than 45,000 clones, of which roughly 80% are seen a single time; 4% to 6.5% belongs to the top ten. CDR1 SGHNT and CDR2 YYREEE come from the germline V gene (reference sequence). With 4 bases removed from V and 2 bases from J, the gap between germline ends came to 16 bases. This CDR3 spans 15 amino acids. As for time point: week 23, last vaccination. A single vaccine dose contained 300 ug of mutant IDH1 20-mer peptide, and topical imiquimod was used with it. The sample was PBMCs, taken from a glioma patient whose treatment included an IDH1 peptide vaccine. The TCR sequence derives from a man aged 45-65 years with glioma. The chain carries TRBV5-4 and TRBJ2-7; D possibly corresponds to TRBD2 (6 bases). CDR3 in DNA: TGTGCCAGCAGCCCCGGGGGAGACATGACCTACGAGCAGTACTTC. Translating gives CASSPGGDMTYEQYF.